The rows below give T cell receptor beta chains drawn from one sample of a study of shared clonotypes between healthy human individuals. Method: immunoSEQ multiplex PCR; TCRdb's copy keeps in-frame clones and lacks some. The table shows 950,000 to 1,100,000 clones, with approximately 80% occurring only once. The sequencing sample was made of memory CD4+ T cells from PBMCs. The receptors come from a man aged 18 to 35 in good health. Some clones in this sample may be carry-over from other donors' samples. Both conserved end residues are part of each CDR3. The order of the fields is clone size, J gene, V gene, D gene, CDR3 protein, CDR3 DNA. A D gene is named only where the DNA matches it firmly. Expanded clones are given a class, and other clones once, few, many or no size at all.

clone_size: .
j_call: TRBJ1-1
v_call: TRBV28
d_call: .
cdr3_aa: CASIKWNTEAFF
cdr3_nt: TGTGCCAGCATAAAGTGGAACACTGAAGCTTTCTTT

clone_size: few
j_call: TRBJ2-7
v_call: TRBV5-1
d_call: .
cdr3_aa: CASSRLSDSYEQYF
cdr3_nt: TGCGCCAGCAGTCGGCTATCCGACTCCTACGAGCAGTACTTC

clone_size: .
j_call: TRBJ2-3
v_call: TRBV9
d_call: .
cdr3_aa: CASSVASSRGTDTQYF
cdr3_nt: TGTGCCAGCAGCGTAGCTTCCTCGCGTGGCACAGATACGCAGTATTTT

clone_size: once
j_call: TRBJ1-2
v_call: TRBV18
d_call: TRBD1
cdr3_aa: CASSPPGTAVGGYTF
cdr3_nt: TGTGCCAGCTCACCTCCCGGGACAGCGGTCGGTGGCTACACCTTC

clone_size: once
j_call: TRBJ2-7
v_call: TRBV18
d_call: .
cdr3_aa: CASSPGYTSYEQYF
cdr3_nt: TGTGCCAGCTCCCCAGGGTACACATCCTACGAGCAGTACTTC

clone_size: .
j_call: TRBJ2-3
v_call: TRBV2
d_call: .
cdr3_aa: CASSESDTQYF
cdr3_nt: TGTGCCAGCAGTGAATCGGATACGCAGTATTTT

clone_size: once
j_call: TRBJ1-5
v_call: TRBV7-2
d_call: .
cdr3_aa: CASSSGFEGNQPQHF
cdr3_nt: TGTGCCAGCAGCTCAGGGTTCGAGGGCAATCAGCCCCAGCATTTT

clone_size: .
j_call: TRBJ1-4
v_call: TRBV2
d_call: TRBD1
cdr3_aa: CASSGQGIGEKLFF
cdr3_nt: TGTGCCAGCAGTGGACAGGGGATCGGGGAAAAACTGTTTTTT

clone_size: .
j_call: TRBJ1-1
v_call: TRBV10-3
d_call: TRBD1
cdr3_aa: CAISERSGGDTEAFF
cdr3_nt: TGTGCCATCAGTGAAAGGTCAGGGGGTGACACTGAAGCTTTCTTT

clone_size: .
j_call: TRBJ2-1
v_call: TRBV5-1
d_call: TRBD1
cdr3_aa: CASSFSRTGLNEQFF
cdr3_nt: TGCGCCAGCAGCTTTTCCAGGACAGGGCTTAATGAGCAGTTCTTC

clone_size: .
j_call: TRBJ2-5
v_call: TRBV9
d_call: .
cdr3_aa: CASSRGYQETQYF
cdr3_nt: TGTGCCAGCAGCAGGGGGTACCAAGAGACCCAGTACTTC

clone_size: .
j_call: TRBJ1-1
v_call: TRBV19
d_call: .
cdr3_aa: CASRGRVGNTEAFF
cdr3_nt: TGTGCCAGTAGAGGTCGGGTGGGGAACACTGAAGCTTTCTTT

clone_size: .
j_call: TRBJ1-2
v_call: TRBV6-6
d_call: .
cdr3_aa: CASTLGEVSGYTF
cdr3_nt: TGTGCCAGCACCCTAGGGGAAGTCTCTGGCTACACCTTC

clone_size: few
j_call: TRBJ1-1
v_call: TRBV20-1
d_call: .
cdr3_aa: CSPREDSEAFF
cdr3_nt: TGCAGCCCACGAGAGGACAGTGAAGCTTTCTTT

clone_size: .
j_call: TRBJ1-3
v_call: TRBV7-3
d_call: .
cdr3_aa: CASSLTLKGYNSGNTIYF
cdr3_nt: TGTGCCAGCAGCTTAACGTTAAAGGGATACAACTCTGGAAACACCATATATTTT

clone_size: .
j_call: TRBJ1-4
v_call: TRBV5-1
d_call: .
cdr3_aa: CASSLAPALGEKLFF
cdr3_nt: TGCGCCAGCAGCTTGGCGCCGGCTTTAGGCGAAAAACTGTTTTTT

clone_size: .
j_call: TRBJ2-3
v_call: TRBV10-3
d_call: TRBD1
cdr3_aa: CAISDGTGDTDTQYF
cdr3_nt: TGTGCCATCAGTGATGGGACAGGTGACACAGATACGCAGTATTTT

clone_size: once
j_call: TRBJ2-1
v_call: TRBV2
d_call: TRBD1
cdr3_aa: CASSPGQGIPGSYNEQFF
cdr3_nt: TGTGCCAGCAGTCCGGGACAGGGTATCCCCGGCTCCTACAATGAGCAGTTCTTC